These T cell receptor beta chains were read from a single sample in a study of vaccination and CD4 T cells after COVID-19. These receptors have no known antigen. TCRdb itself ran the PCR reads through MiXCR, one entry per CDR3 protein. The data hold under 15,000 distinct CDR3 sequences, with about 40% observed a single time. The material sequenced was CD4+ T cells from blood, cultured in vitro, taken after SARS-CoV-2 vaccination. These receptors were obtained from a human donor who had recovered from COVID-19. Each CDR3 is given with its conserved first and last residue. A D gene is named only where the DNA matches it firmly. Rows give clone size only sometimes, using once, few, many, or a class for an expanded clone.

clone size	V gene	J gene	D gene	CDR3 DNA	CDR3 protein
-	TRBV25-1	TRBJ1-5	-	TGTGCCAGCACGGTATCGGGGGAAAATCAGCCCCAGCATTTT	CASTVSGENQPQHF
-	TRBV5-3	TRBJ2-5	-	TGTGCCAGAAGACAGACCCAGTACTTC	CARRQTQYF
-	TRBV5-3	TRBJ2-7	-	TGTGCCAGCAGCCCCTATGCTCTCGAGCAGTACTTC	CASSPYALEQYF
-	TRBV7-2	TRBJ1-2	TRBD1	TGTGCCAACAGCTTTGGTGGAGGGGGCAGCTACACCTTC	CANSFGGGGSYTF
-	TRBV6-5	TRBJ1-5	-	TGTGCCAGCAGTTACTCGTTCACAGGGAATCAGCCCCAGCATTTT	CASSYSFTGNQPQHF
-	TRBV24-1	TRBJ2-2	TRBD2	TGTGCCACCAGTGATCGGACTAGCGGGAGGGAAACCGGGGAGCTGTTTTTT	CATSDRTSGRETGELFF
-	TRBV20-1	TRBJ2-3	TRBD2	TGCAGTGCTAGATCCAGGTTGGGACTAGCGGGGAATACTAGCACAGATACGCAGTATTTT	CSARSRLGLAGNTSTDTQYF
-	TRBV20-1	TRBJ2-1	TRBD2	TGCAGTGCCCGGGTTTTCGGACTAGCGGTTCACAATGAGCAGTTCTTC	CSARVFGLAVHNEQFF
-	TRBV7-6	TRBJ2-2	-	TGTGCCAGCAGCTACCTCCCCCGGGAGTCCGGGGAGCTGTTTTTT	CASSYLPRESGELFF
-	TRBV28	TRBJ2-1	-	TGTGCCAGCAGTTTTGGCGGGCTCAGCTCCTACAATGAGCAGTTCTTC	CASSFGGLSSYNEQFF
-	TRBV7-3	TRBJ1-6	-	TGTGCCAGCAGCTTAAGGGGCAGGGGAAATAATTCACCCCTCCACTTT	CASSLRGRGNNSPLHF
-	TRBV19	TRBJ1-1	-	TGTGCCAGCGGGGGTCAAGCGGTGAACACTGAAGCTTTCTTT	CASGGQAVNTEAFF
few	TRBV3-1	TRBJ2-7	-	TGTGCCAGCAGCCAAGACTGGGGTAGCGGCACCTACGAGCAGTACTTC	CASSQDWGSGTYEQYF
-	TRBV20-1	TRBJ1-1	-	TGCAGTGCTAGACGGGGGAACACTGAAGCTTTCTTT	CSARRGNTEAFF
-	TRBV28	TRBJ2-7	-	TGTGCCAGCAGTCCCTCTGCTACTCTCTACGAGCAGTACTTC	CASSPSATLYEQYF
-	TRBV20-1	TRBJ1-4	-	TGCAGTGCTAGCTCGGGGGGTGAAAAACTGTTTTTT	CSASSGGEKLFF
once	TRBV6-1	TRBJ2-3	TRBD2	TGTGCCAGCAGTGAAACAGCGGGGGGGTTCGTTGTCGGCACAGATACGCAGTATTTT	CASSETAGGFVVGTDTQYF
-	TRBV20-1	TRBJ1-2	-	TGCAGTGCTCATCCCAGAGGAGGCTACACCTTC	CSAHPRGGYTF
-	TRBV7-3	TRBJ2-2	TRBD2	TGTGCCAGCAGCTTGGGACTAGCGGGAGGGACCGGGGAGCTGTTTTTT	CASSLGLAGGTGELFF
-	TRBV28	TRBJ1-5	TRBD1	TGTGCCAGCAGTTTACTGGGACAGACCCAGCCCCAGCATTTT	CASSLLGQTQPQHF
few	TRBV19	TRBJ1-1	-	TGTGCCAGTAGTATGACGCCGCGGGGAGCTTTCTTT	CASSMTPRGAFF
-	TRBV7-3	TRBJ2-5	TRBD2	TGTGCCAGCAGCCCCCGGGGTCGCGGGGGGCAGGTTTTTGGGAAAGAGACCCAGTACTTC	CASSPRGRGGQVFGKETQYF
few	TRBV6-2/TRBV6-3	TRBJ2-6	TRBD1	TGTGCCAGCAGTGCCCAGGGGGCTGGGGCCAACGTCCTGACTTTC	CASSAQGAGANVLTF
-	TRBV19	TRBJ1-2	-	TGTGCCAGTAGTACCCAGGATCGGGCTTATGGCTACACCTTC	CASSTQDRAYGYTF
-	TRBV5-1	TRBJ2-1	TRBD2	TGCGCCAGCAGCTCCGGACTAGCGGGGGTAAATGAGCAGTTCTTC	CASSSGLAGVNEQFF
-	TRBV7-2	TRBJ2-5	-	TGTGCCAGCAGCTTGAGGGGGGTCCAAGAGACCCAGTACTTC	CASSLRGVQETQYF
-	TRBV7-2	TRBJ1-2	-	TGTGCCAGCAGCTTAGCTAACTATGGCTACACCTTC	CASSLANYGYTF
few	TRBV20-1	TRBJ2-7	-	TGCAGTGCTAGAGAGGGACGGCCGCCTTACGAGCAGTACTTC	CSAREGRPPYEQYF
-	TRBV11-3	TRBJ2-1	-	TGTGCCAGCAGCTTTGGGGCAGTGCGAAATGAGCAGTTCTTC	CASSFGAVRNEQFF
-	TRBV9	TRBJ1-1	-	TGTGCCAGCAGCGTAGAATCTGACGGGGGTGAAGCTTTCTTT	CASSVESDGGEAFF
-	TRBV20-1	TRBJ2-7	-	TGCAGTGCTCGAAGCCTTACACGGCGCGAGCAGTACTTC	CSARSLTRREQYF
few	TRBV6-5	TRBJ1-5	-	TGTGCCAGCAGTTATTCGACCGCCGGGCGCGCGGGAAATCAGCCCCAGCATTTT	CASSYSTAGRAGNQPQHF
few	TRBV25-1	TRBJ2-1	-	TGTGCCAGCAGCGTCCCGGGAGGCAGGGGCGATAATGAGCAGTTCTTC	CASSVPGGRGDNEQFF
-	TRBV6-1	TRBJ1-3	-	TGTGCCAGCAGTGAGATTGCACTAGAAGGAAACACCATATATTTT	CASSEIALEGNTIYF
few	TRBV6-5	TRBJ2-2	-	TGTGCCAGCAGTTACTCCGGGGCAGACTCCGGGGAGCTGTTTTTT	CASSYSGADSGELFF
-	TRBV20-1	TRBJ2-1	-	TGCAGCGCACACGGGGGCTACAATGAGCAGTTCTTC	CSAHGGYNEQFF
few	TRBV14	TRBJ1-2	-	TGTGCCAGCAGCCGGCAGGGCGACTATGGCTACACCTTC	CASSRQGDYGYTF
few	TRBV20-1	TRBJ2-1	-	TGCAGTGCTAGACGTAGTACTACGGTCAACAATGAGCAGTTCTTC	CSARRSTTVNNEQFF
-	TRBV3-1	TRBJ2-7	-	TGTGCCAGCAGCACCCCAGGGGACCCCTACGAGCAGTACTTC	CASSTPGDPYEQYF
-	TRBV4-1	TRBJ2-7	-	TGCGCCAGCAGCCAAGGCGGGGTCTCCTACGAGCAGTACTTC	CASSQGGVSYEQYF
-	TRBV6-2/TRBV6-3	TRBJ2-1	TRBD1	TGTGCCAGCAGTTATTTACGGACAGGGCTGCTCCCCTACAATGAGCAGTTCTTC	CASSYLRTGLLPYNEQFF
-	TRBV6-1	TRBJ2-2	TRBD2	TGTGCCAGCAGTGAAGTGGGAGGGCCGAGGACCGGGGAGCTGTTTTTT	CASSEVGGPRTGELFF
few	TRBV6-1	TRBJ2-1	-	TGTGCCAGCAGGAGAGCCAACAGGGATAGCTTCTTC	CASRRANRDSFF
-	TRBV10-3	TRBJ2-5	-	TGTGCCATCAGTGAGTCTGGCGGGTCCGTGGCCCAGTACTTC	CAISESGGSVAQYF
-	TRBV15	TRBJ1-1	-	TGTGCCACCAGTAGGACAGTGAACACTGACGCTTTCTTT	CATSRTVNTDAFF
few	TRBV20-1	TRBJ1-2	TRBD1	TGCAGTGCTCTAAAACCGGGACAGGGACTAGCTAACTATGGCTACACCTTC	CSALKPGQGLANYGYTF
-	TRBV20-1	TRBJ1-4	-	TGCAGTGCTAGAGTCACAGGAGGACCTAATGAAAAACTGTTTTTT	CSARVTGGPNEKLFF
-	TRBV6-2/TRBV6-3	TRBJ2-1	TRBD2	TGTGCCAGCAGTTACTCGGATAGCGGGAAAGTGAACTACAATGAGCAGTTCTTC	CASSYSDSGKVNYNEQFF
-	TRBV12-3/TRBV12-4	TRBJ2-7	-	TGTGCCAGCAGCAATACTCGTTACGAGCAGTACTTC	CASSNTRYEQYF
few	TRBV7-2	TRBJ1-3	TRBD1	TGTGCCAGCAGCTTATCCGGGACAGAAGGAAACACCATATATTTT	CASSLSGTEGNTIYF
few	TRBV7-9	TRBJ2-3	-	TGTGCCAGCAGCTTAGTACTGGGAGTGGGCACAGATACGCAGTATTTT	CASSLVLGVGTDTQYF
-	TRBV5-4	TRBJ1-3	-	TGTGCCAGCAGCTTGGGGACATTAGCTGGAAACACCATATATTTT	CASSLGTLAGNTIYF
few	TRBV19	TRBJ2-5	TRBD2	TGTGCCTCTAGCGGGGGGGCCACAGAGACCCAGTACTTC	CASSGGATETQYF
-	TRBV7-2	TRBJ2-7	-	TGTGCCAGCAGCCCATTAGGTGGGGGAGGTTTATACGAGCAGTACTTC	CASSPLGGGGLYEQYF
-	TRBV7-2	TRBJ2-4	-	TGTGCCAGCAGCCTGACCGACATTCAGTACTTC	CASSLTDIQYF